This is a list of T cell receptor beta chains from one sample in a study of beta chain features in type 1 diabetes. Some clones are missing from TCRdb's copy, which holds only in-frame ones; the method was immunoSEQ multiplex PCR. The sample has some 190,000 clones, over 6% seen once; the top ten hold approximately 0.54%. Input material: central memory CD4+ T cells from blood. The receptors stem from a man younger than 30 with type 1 diabetes. The CDR3 runs from the conserved cysteine through the conserved F or W. Fields, in order: V gene, J gene, D gene, clone size, CDR3 DNA, CDR3 protein. D genes are given only for firm matches. A clone size is listed for some rows: how often the clone was seen (once, few, many), or a class if it is expanded.

v_call: TRBV11-2; j_call: TRBJ1-5; d_call: NA; clone_size: few; cdr3_nt: TGTGCCAGCAGCCAAGATTGGCAGCAGCCCCAGCATTTT; cdr3_aa: CASSQDWQQPQHF
v_call: TRBV30; j_call: TRBJ1-3; d_call: TRBD1; clone_size: NA; cdr3_nt: TGTGCCCGGGACAGGGGAAGTTATGGAAACACCATATATTTT; cdr3_aa: CARDRGSYGNTIYF
v_call: TRBV6-5; j_call: TRBJ2-3; d_call: NA; clone_size: NA; cdr3_nt: TGTGCCAGCAGACGGACGGAGGACACGCAGTATTTT; cdr3_aa: CASRRTEDTQYF
v_call: TRBV9; j_call: TRBJ1-1; d_call: NA; clone_size: NA; cdr3_nt: TGTGCCAGCAGCGCCGACAATGGTGGGAACACTGAAGCTTTCTTT; cdr3_aa: CASSADNGGNTEAFF
v_call: TRBV5-1; j_call: TRBJ1-2; d_call: TRBD1; clone_size: few; cdr3_nt: TGCGCCAGCAGATTTACGACAGGGGAGGTCGGCTACACCTTC; cdr3_aa: CASRFTTGEVGYTF
v_call: TRBV7-2; j_call: TRBJ2-4; d_call: NA; clone_size: NA; cdr3_nt: TGTGCCAGCAGCTTAGCCTCTCGAGCCAAAAACATTCAGTACTTC; cdr3_aa: CASSLASRAKNIQYF
v_call: TRBV2; j_call: TRBJ2-5; d_call: NA; clone_size: many; cdr3_nt: TGTGCCAGCAGTGAAGAGAGGGGGCGGGGAGAGACCCAGTACTTC; cdr3_aa: CASSEERGRGETQYF
v_call: TRBV28; j_call: TRBJ2-7; d_call: TRBD1; clone_size: few; cdr3_nt: TGTGCCAGCAGCCATAGGGGGACAGGGGCCTACGAGCAGTACTTC; cdr3_aa: CASSHRGTGAYEQYF
v_call: TRBV30; j_call: TRBJ2-5; d_call: TRBD2; clone_size: NA; cdr3_nt: TGTGCCTGGAGCCCCCTGTCCAGAGGCGGGAGTTCGAGAGAGCAGTACTTC; cdr3_aa: CAWSPLSRGGSSREQYF
v_call: TRBV5-4; j_call: TRBJ2-7; d_call: TRBD1; clone_size: few; cdr3_nt: TGTGCCAGCAGCCTGGCCGGGACAGGGGGCTTCTACGAGCAGTACTTC; cdr3_aa: CASSLAGTGGFYEQYF
v_call: TRBV4-3; j_call: TRBJ2-7; d_call: NA; clone_size: NA; cdr3_nt: TGCGCCAGCAGCCAAGATGTGACTCGTACCTACGAGCAGTACTTC; cdr3_aa: CASSQDVTRTYEQYF
v_call: TRBV4-2; j_call: TRBJ2-5; d_call: NA; clone_size: NA; cdr3_nt: TGTGCCAGCAGCTTGTTTAGCCAGACTAAAGAGACCCAGTACTTC; cdr3_aa: CASSLFSQTKETQYF
v_call: TRBV10-1; j_call: TRBJ2-1; d_call: NA; clone_size: NA; cdr3_nt: TGCGCCAGCAGTGAGTCGCTAGCTGTTAATGAGCAGTTCTTC; cdr3_aa: CASSESLAVNEQFF
v_call: TRBV6-6; j_call: TRBJ1-1; d_call: TRBD1; clone_size: few; cdr3_nt: TGTGCCAGCAGTGCAGACAGGGATTTCGCTGAAGCTTTCTTT; cdr3_aa: CASSADRDFAEAFF
v_call: TRBV5-4; j_call: TRBJ2-7; d_call: NA; clone_size: NA; cdr3_nt: TGTGCCAGCAGCATGAGTCGGGACACCACCTACGAGCAGTACTTC; cdr3_aa: CASSMSRDTTYEQYF
v_call: TRBV18; j_call: TRBJ2-3; d_call: NA; clone_size: NA; cdr3_nt: TGTGCCAGCTCACCAAGCTCGGGGAAAGATACGCAGTATTTT; cdr3_aa: CASSPSSGKDTQYF
v_call: TRBV2; j_call: TRBJ1-4; d_call: NA; clone_size: few; cdr3_nt: TGTGCCAGCAGTACAGGGATTTACGAAAAACTGTTTTTT; cdr3_aa: CASSTGIYEKLFF
v_call: TRBV30; j_call: TRBJ1-2; d_call: TRBD1; clone_size: few; cdr3_nt: TGTGCCTGGAGTGAAACCGGGACAGGGGGCCGCTATGGCTACACCTTC; cdr3_aa: CAWSETGTGGRYGYTF
v_call: TRBV28; j_call: TRBJ1-2; d_call: NA; clone_size: NA; cdr3_nt: TGTGCCAGGCACAAAGGGGAGGATGGCTACACCTTC; cdr3_aa: CARHKGEDGYTF
v_call: TRBV9; j_call: TRBJ2-3; d_call: NA; clone_size: few; cdr3_nt: TGTGCCAGCAGCGTTTATAGTAGCACAGATACGCAGTATTTT; cdr3_aa: CASSVYSSTDTQYF
v_call: TRBV28; j_call: TRBJ2-1; d_call: NA; clone_size: NA; cdr3_nt: TGTGCCAGCAGTTTACCTTATCAGGGGCAGTTCTTC; cdr3_aa: CASSLPYQGQFF
v_call: TRBV5-1; j_call: TRBJ2-3; d_call: NA; clone_size: NA; cdr3_nt: TGCGCCAGCAGCCTTCAGACACTAGTAGAGACAGATACGCAGTATTTT; cdr3_aa: CASSLQTLVETDTQYF
v_call: TRBV2; j_call: TRBJ2-4; d_call: NA; clone_size: few; cdr3_nt: TGTGCCAGCAGTGATTTGCGTCCTAAAGCCAAAAACATTCAGTACTTC; cdr3_aa: CASSDLRPKAKNIQYF
v_call: TRBV5-1; j_call: TRBJ2-2; d_call: TRBD2; clone_size: few; cdr3_nt: TGCGCCAGCAGCCCTAGCGGGACGAACACCGGGGAGCTGTTTTTT; cdr3_aa: CASSPSGTNTGELFF
v_call: TRBV28; j_call: TRBJ2-7; d_call: TRBD2; clone_size: few; cdr3_nt: TGTGCCAGCACCACCCCGGGGGGGGGCCCTTACGAGCAGTACTTC; cdr3_aa: CASTTPGGGPYEQYF
v_call: TRBV15; j_call: TRBJ2-5; d_call: TRBD2; clone_size: NA; cdr3_nt: TGTGCCACCAGCATTCCGGGGCTAGCGGGCCAAGAGACCCAGTACTTC; cdr3_aa: CATSIPGLAGQETQYF
v_call: TRBV29-1; j_call: TRBJ2-7; d_call: TRBD2; clone_size: NA; cdr3_nt: TGCAGCGGAACTAGCGGGAGTGTCGTAGAGCAGTACTTC; cdr3_aa: CSGTSGSVVEQYF
v_call: TRBV28; j_call: TRBJ2-5; d_call: TRBD1; clone_size: many; cdr3_nt: TGTGCCAGCGTGACGACCGGGACAGGACAAGAGACCCAGTACTTC; cdr3_aa: CASVTTGTGQETQYF
v_call: TRBV7-2; j_call: TRBJ2-7; d_call: TRBD2; clone_size: NA; cdr3_nt: TGTGCCAGCAGCTCCCGGACTAGCGGGGGGATCTACGAGCAGTACTTC; cdr3_aa: CASSSRTSGGIYEQYF
v_call: TRBV28; j_call: TRBJ2-4; d_call: NA; clone_size: NA; cdr3_nt: TGTGCCAGCAGTCCCCAGAGGGGGGGCGCCCACATTCAGTACTTC; cdr3_aa: CASSPQRGGAHIQYF
v_call: TRBV21-1; j_call: TRBJ2-4; d_call: NA; clone_size: few; cdr3_nt: TGTGCCAGCAGCAAAGTTCTCGGGGGTCCCAAAAACATTCAGTACTTC; cdr3_aa: CASSKVLGGPKNIQYF
v_call: TRBV18; j_call: TRBJ2-5; d_call: TRBD2; clone_size: few; cdr3_nt: TGTGCCAGCTCACCGCTGACGGGAGGAAAAGAGACCCAGTACTTC; cdr3_aa: CASSPLTGGKETQYF
v_call: TRBV7-2; j_call: TRBJ2-7; d_call: NA; clone_size: NA; cdr3_nt: TGTGCCAGCAGCTTAATTGGGCCGGCTTACGAGCAGTACTTC; cdr3_aa: CASSLIGPAYEQYF
v_call: TRBV4-3; j_call: TRBJ1-6; d_call: NA; clone_size: few; cdr3_nt: TGCGCCAGCAGCCAAGATTACGGGATAAATAATTCACCCCTCCACTTT; cdr3_aa: CASSQDYGINNSPLHF
v_call: TRBV9; j_call: TRBJ2-5; d_call: TRBD2; clone_size: NA; cdr3_nt: TGTGCCAGCAGACCAGGACTAGCGGGGAACCAAGAGACCCAGTACTTC; cdr3_aa: CASRPGLAGNQETQYF
v_call: TRBV20-1; j_call: TRBJ2-7; d_call: NA; clone_size: NA; cdr3_nt: TGCAGTGCCTCACTAGCTGTCGAGCAGTACTTC; cdr3_aa: CSASLAVEQYF
v_call: TRBV18; j_call: TRBJ2-5; d_call: NA; clone_size: many; cdr3_nt: TGTGCCAGCTCACCTCTCGAGAGGGAGACCCAGTACTTC; cdr3_aa: CASSPLERETQYF
v_call: TRBV5-1; j_call: TRBJ2-4; d_call: NA; clone_size: few; cdr3_nt: TGCGCCAGCAGCCCCGACCCTCCGGGGTGGGCCAAAAACATTCAGTACTTC; cdr3_aa: CASSPDPPGWAKNIQYF
v_call: TRBV7-9; j_call: TRBJ1-4; d_call: NA; clone_size: NA; cdr3_nt: TGTGCCATACAACGACAGCCCAATGAAAAACTGTTTTTT; cdr3_aa: CAIQRQPNEKLFF
v_call: TRBV5-1; j_call: TRBJ1-2; d_call: TRBD1; clone_size: NA; cdr3_nt: TGCGCCAGCAGGGGACAGGGTTTCGATGGCTACACCTTC; cdr3_aa: CASRGQGFDGYTF
v_call: TRBV27; j_call: TRBJ2-7; d_call: NA; clone_size: few; cdr3_nt: TGTGCCAGCAGTTTCTCTCGCTCCTACGAGCAGTACTTC; cdr3_aa: CASSFSRSYEQYF
v_call: TRBV5-6; j_call: TRBJ2-5; d_call: NA; clone_size: few; cdr3_nt: TGTGCCAGCAGCTTTGGACAGCAAGAGACCCAGTACTTC; cdr3_aa: CASSFGQQETQYF
v_call: TRBV7-8; j_call: TRBJ2-7; d_call: TRBD2; clone_size: NA; cdr3_nt: TGTGCCAGCAGCTTACGACTAGCGGGGAGCGAGCAGTACTTC; cdr3_aa: CASSLRLAGSEQYF
v_call: TRBV5-1; j_call: TRBJ1-1; d_call: TRBD1; clone_size: NA; cdr3_nt: TGCGCCAGCAGCTCGCACTTAGGACAGGGGAACACTGAAGCTTTCTTT; cdr3_aa: CASSSHLGQGNTEAFF
v_call: TRBV29-1; j_call: TRBJ1-1; d_call: TRBD1; clone_size: NA; cdr3_nt: TGCACCAAGGTGAGGGGGCGCGAGGAGAACACTGAAGCTTTCTTT; cdr3_aa: CTKVRGREENTEAFF
v_call: TRBV15; j_call: TRBJ2-7; d_call: NA; clone_size: few; cdr3_nt: TGTGCCACCAGCAGAGATACGGGCTACGAGCAGTACTTC; cdr3_aa: CATSRDTGYEQYF